This T cell receptor (beta chain) was sequenced in a study of CD8 T cells in ankylosing spondylitis. Overall study results and limits: In reactive arthritis synovial fluid and blood, some motif variants had been reported before. Seemingly characteristic of ankylosing spondylitis blood was a TCR beta motif consisting of several highly homologous variants.

This CDR3 is 16 amino acids long. Trimming took off 9 bases at V and 3 bases at J, with 19 bases between the two ends. CDR1 is KGHDR, CDR2 SFDVKD, per germline. This clonotype occurred many times. As yet, its antigen is unknown. Via MiXCR, TCRdb re-called the 5' RACE reads, giving one row per CDR3 protein. This table has approximately 500,000 distinct CDR3 sequences, roughly 12% appearing once. This clonotype originated in a male donor with ankylosing spondylitis. V and J are TRBV24-1 and TRBJ2-2; possibly TRBD2 for D (6 bases). The sequenced material came from blood, either unsorted or a sorted T cell fraction (not recorded which). As DNA, the CDR3 is TGTGCCACCGAAACAACTAGCATTGGGGACACCGGGGAGCTGTTTTTT. Translation: CATETTSIGDTGELFF.